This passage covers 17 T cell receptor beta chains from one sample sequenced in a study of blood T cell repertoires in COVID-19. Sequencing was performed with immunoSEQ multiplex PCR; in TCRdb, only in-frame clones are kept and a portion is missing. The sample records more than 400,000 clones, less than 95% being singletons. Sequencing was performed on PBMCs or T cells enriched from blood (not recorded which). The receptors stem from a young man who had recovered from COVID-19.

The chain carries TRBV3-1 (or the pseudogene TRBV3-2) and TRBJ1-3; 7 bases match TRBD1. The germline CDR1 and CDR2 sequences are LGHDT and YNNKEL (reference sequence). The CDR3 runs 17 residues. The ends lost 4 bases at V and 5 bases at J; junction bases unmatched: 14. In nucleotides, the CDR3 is TGTGCCAGCAGCCGAGCGGAAGCGACAGGGTGGAGAAACACCATATATTTT. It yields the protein CASSRAEATGWRNTIYF.

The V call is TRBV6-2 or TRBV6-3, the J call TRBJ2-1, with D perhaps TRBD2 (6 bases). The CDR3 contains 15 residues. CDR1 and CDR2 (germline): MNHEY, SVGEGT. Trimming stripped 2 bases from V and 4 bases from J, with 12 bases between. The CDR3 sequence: CASSYGLTKYNEQFF. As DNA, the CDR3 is TGTGCCAGCAGTTACGGACTAACGAAATACAATGAGCAGTTCTTC.

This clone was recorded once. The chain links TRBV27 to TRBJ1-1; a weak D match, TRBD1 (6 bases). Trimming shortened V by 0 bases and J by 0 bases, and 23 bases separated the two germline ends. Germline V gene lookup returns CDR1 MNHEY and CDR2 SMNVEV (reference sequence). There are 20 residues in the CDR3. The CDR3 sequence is CASSLSGEPGGGKMNTEAFF. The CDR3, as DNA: TGTGCCAGCAGTTTATCTGGAGAGCCGGGAGGGGGTAAAATGAACACTGAAGCTTTCTTT.

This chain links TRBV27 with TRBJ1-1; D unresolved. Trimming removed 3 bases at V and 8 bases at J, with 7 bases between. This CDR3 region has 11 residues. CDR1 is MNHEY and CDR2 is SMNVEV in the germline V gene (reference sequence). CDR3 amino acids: CASSFGREAFF. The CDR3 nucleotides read TGTGCCAGCAGTTTCGGGAGGGAAGCTTTCTTT.

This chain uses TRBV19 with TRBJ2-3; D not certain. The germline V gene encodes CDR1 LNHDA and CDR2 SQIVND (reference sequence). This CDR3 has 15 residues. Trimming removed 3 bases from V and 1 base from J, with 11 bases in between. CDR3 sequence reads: CASSIAQAGTDTQYF. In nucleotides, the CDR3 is TGTGCCAGTAGTATCGCCCAAGCTGGCACAGATACGCAGTATTTT.

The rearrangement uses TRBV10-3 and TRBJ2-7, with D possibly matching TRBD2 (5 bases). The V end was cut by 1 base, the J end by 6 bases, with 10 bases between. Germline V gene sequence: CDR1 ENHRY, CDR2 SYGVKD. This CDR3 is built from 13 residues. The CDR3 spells CAISECPGCEQYF. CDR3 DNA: TGTGCCATCAGTGAGTGTCCGGGGTGCGAGCAGTACTTC.

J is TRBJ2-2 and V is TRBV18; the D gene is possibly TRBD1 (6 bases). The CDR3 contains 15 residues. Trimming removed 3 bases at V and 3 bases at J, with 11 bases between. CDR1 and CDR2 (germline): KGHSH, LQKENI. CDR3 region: CASSPTGTYTGELFF. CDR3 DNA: TGTGCCAGCTCACCCACAGGGACGTACACCGGGGAGCTGTTTTTT.

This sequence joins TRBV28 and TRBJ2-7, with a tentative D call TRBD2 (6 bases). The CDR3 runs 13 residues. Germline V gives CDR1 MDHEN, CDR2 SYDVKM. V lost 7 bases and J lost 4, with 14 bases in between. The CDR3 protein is CASTIRGGYEQYF. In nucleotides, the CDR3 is TGTGCCAGCACCATTAGAGGAGGGTACGAGCAGTACTTC.

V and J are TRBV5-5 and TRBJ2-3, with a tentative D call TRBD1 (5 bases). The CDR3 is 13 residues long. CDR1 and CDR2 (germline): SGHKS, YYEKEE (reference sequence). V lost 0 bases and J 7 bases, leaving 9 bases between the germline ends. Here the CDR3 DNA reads TGTGCCAGCAGCTTGGAGGCAGGGCATACGCAGTATTTT. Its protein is CASSLEAGHTQYF.

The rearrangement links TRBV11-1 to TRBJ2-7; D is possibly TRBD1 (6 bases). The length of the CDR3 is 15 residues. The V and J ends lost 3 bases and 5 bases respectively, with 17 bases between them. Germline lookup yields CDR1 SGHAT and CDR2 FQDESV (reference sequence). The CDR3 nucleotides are TGTGCCAGCAGCTTTGGGGGCAAAGGGGCCGACGAGCAGTACTTC. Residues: CASSFGGKGADEQYF.

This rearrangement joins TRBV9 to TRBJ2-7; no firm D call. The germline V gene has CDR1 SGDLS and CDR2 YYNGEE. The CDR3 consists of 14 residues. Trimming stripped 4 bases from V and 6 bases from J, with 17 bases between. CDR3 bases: TGTGCCAGCAGCAGAGGCACCTCCCTCTTCGAGCAGTACTTC. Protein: CASSRGTSLFEQYF.

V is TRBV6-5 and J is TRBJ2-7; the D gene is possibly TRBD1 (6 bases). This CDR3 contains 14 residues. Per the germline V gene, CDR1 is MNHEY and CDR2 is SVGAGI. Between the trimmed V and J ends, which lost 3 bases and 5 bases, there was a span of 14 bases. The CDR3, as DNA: TGTGCCAGCAGTTATTTAGGGGGTACTAACGAGCAGTACTTC. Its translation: CASSYLGGTNEQYF.

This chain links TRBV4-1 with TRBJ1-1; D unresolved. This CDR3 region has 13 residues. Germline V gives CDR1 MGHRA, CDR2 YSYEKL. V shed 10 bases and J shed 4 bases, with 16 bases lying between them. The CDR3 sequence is CAIEIDGSTEAFF. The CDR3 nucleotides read TGCGCCATCGAAATCGATGGGAGCACTGAAGCTTTCTTT.

The CDR3 region is CASSVDVRASGNYGYTF. The CDR3 DNA follows: TGTGCCAGCAGCGTAGACGTCAGGGCATCAGGCAACTATGGCTACACCTTC. This sequence joins TRBV9 and TRBJ1-2, with D possibly being TRBD1 (5 bases). The V end lost 0 bases, the J end lost 2 bases, and 17 bases lay between the germline ends. The CDR3 extends over 17 amino acids. Germline assignment: CDR1 SGDLS and CDR2 YYNGEE.

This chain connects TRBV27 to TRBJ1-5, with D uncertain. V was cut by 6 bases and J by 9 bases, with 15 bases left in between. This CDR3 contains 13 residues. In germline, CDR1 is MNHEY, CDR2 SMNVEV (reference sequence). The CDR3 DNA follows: TGTGCCAGCAGAAGAGAGGAGGGAAGGCCCCAGCATTTT. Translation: CASRREEGRPQHF.

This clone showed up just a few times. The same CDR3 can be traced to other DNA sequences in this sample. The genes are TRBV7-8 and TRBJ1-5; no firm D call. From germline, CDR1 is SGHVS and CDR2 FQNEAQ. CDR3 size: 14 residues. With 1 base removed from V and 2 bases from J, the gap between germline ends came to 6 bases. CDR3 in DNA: TGTGCCAGCAGCTTAGGCCAGGGCAATCAGCCCCAGCATTTT. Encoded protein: CASSLGQGNQPQHF.

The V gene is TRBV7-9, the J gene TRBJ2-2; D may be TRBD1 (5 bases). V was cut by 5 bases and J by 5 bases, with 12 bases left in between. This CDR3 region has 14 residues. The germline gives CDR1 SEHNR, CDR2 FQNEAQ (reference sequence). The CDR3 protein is CASSPQGGTGELFF. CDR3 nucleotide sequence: TGTGCCAGCAGCCCTCAGGGTGGGACCGGGGAGCTGTTTTTT.